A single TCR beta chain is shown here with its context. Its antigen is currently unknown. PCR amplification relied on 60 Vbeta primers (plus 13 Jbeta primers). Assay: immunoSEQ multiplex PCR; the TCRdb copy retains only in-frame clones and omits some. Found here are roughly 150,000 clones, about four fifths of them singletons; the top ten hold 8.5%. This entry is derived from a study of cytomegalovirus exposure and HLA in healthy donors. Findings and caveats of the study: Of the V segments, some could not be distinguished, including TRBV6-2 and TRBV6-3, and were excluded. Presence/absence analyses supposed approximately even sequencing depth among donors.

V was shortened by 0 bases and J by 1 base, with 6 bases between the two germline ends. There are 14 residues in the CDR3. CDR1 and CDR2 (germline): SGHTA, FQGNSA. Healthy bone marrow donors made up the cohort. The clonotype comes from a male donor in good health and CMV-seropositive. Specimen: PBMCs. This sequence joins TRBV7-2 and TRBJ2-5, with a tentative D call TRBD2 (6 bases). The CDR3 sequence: CASSLAGGQETQYF. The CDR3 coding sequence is TGTGCCAGCAGCTTAGCGGGGGGCCAAGAGACCCAGTACTTC.